The text below deals with one T cell receptor beta chain. The record originates from a study of blood T cell repertoires in COVID-19. Study in general: T cells, B-cell-depleted T cells, or PBMCs supplied cDNA or gDNA.

The V gene's germline CDR1 is KGHSH and CDR2 LQKENI. CDR3 length: 13 amino acids. With V trimmed by 4 bases and J by 0 bases, 0 bases remained unmatched. Profiled with immunoSEQ multiplex PCR; TCRdb holds only in-frame clones, not every one. There are about 160,000 clones in the sample; about 83% occur only once, and about a tenth lies in the top ten. The chain couples TRBV18 to TRBJ2-7, with TRBD1 matching over 7 bases. The sample taken for sequencing was peripheral blood. The TCR originated in a woman in her sixties or seventies with COVID-19, enrolled during active disease. The CDR3 spells CASSRDSSYEQYF. The DNA for the CDR3 is TGTGCCAGCTCACGGGACAGCTCCTACGAGCAGTACTTC.